The 23 T cell receptor beta chains below come from one sample, sequenced in a study of long-term antiretroviral therapy in people with HIV. Investigators performed immunoSEQ version v3.0 at survey level. Sequencing was performed with immunoSEQ multiplex PCR; in TCRdb, only in-frame clones are kept and a portion is missing. Counted here are 38,000 or so clones, roughly 80% occurring once; the ten biggest clones make up over 4%. Sequencing was performed on unsorted PBMCs, taken 1.5 years after starting antiretroviral therapy. These receptors all stem from a man younger than 30 with HIV.

The chain links TRBV10-3 to TRBJ2-7; no definite D call. Trimming removed 10 bases from V and 0 bases from J, with 10 bases in between. The CDR3 runs 12 residues. CDR1 is ENHRY and CDR2 is SYGVKD in the germline V gene. CDR3 coding DNA: TGTGCCAACCCCGAGAACTCCTACGAGCAGTACTTC. Its protein is CANPENSYEQYF.

The chain links TRBV18 to TRBJ2-3; 7 bases line up with TRBD2. CDR1 and CDR2 from the germline V gene are KGHSH and LQKENI. The CDR3 has 17 residues. Trimming took 4 bases from V and 2 from J; bases not matched to a gene: 12. The CDR3 loop is CASSLPLLARHTDTQYF. The CDR3 DNA is TGTGCCAGCTCACTCCCTCTACTAGCGAGACACACAGATACGCAGTATTTT.

This clone was picked up one time. This rearrangement joins TRBV4-3 to TRBJ2-7, with D perhaps matching TRBD1 or TRBD2 (5 bases each). Germline CDR1 reads LGHNA; CDR2 reads YSLEER. CDR3 length equals 16 residues. V lost 0 bases and J lost 3, with 15 bases in between. The CDR3 DNA reads as TGCGCCAGCAGCCAAGACCCCCCGGGTGGGGGCTACGAGCAGTACTTC. Protein: CASSQDPPGGGYEQYF.

This rearrangement joins TRBV7-2 to TRBJ2-3; 9 bases are shared with TRBD1. Germline V gene data show CDR1 as SGHTA and CDR2 as FQGNSA. The CDR3 spans 14 residues. V gave up 5 bases and J gave up 3 bases; unmatched junction bases: 3. The CDR3 protein is CASSRGQGTDTQYF. The CDR3, as DNA: TGTGCCAGCAGCCGGGGACAGGGAACAGATACGCAGTATTTT.

The chain is built from TRBV27 and TRBJ2-5; no definite D call. The CDR3 has 11 residues. With 7 bases removed from V and 7 bases from J, the gap between germline ends came to 10 bases. Germline CDR1 and CDR2: MNHEY and SMNVEV (reference sequence). CDR3 amino acids: CASTSGGTQYF. The CDR3 DNA reads as TGTGCCAGCACCAGTGGCGGGACCCAGTACTTC.

The sample holds a few counts of this clone. J is TRBJ2-7 and V is TRBV19, with 7 nucleotides matching TRBD2. This CDR3 region has 17 residues. Looked up from germline, CDR1 is LNHDA and CDR2 is SQIVND (reference sequence). The V and J ends lost 3 bases and 1 base, in that order; junction bases with no gene match: 12. The CDR3 here is CASSIRVSGSISYEQYF. In DNA form, the CDR3 reads TGTGCCAGTAGTATTCGAGTTAGCGGGTCAATTTCCTACGAGCAGTACTTC.

In DNA form, the CDR3 reads TGTGCCATCAGTGAGGGGGGAAACTATGGCTACACCTTC. This sequence encodes CAISEGGNYGYTF. V is TRBV10-3 and J is TRBJ1-2, with a weak D call TRBD1 (5 bases). The CDR3 is made up of 13 amino acids. Deletions cut 2 bases from V and 2 bases from J, with 6 bases between. The germline V gene has CDR1 ENHRY and CDR2 SYGVKD.

Notes on this clone: Compared with germline, one end of the junction differs, possibly owing to a read error. J is TRBJ2-2 and V is TRBV7-7; no reliable D call. CDR3 size: 16 residues. The V gene's germline CDR1 is SSHAT and CDR2 FNYEAQ (reference sequence). This CDR3 reads CASSFSPRINTGELFF. The CDR3 DNA sequence: TGTGCTAGCAGCTTCAGTCCCAGGATAAACACCGGGGAGCTGTTTTTT.

This chain uses TRBV27 with TRBJ2-7; the match to TRBD1 covers 9 bases. The J segment lost 2 bases and the V segment lost 4 bases, leaving 3 bases of the junction unmatched. Germline CDR1 MNHEY, CDR2 SMNVEV (reference sequence). This CDR3 contains 14 residues. The CDR3 DNA reads as TGTGCCAGCAGTTATGGACAGGGGACCTACGAGCAGTACTTC. The encoded protein is CASSYGQGTYEQYF.

The V and J genes are TRBV19 and TRBJ1-3, with no clear D. V lost 3 bases and J lost 0, with 9 bases in between. Germline V CDR1 and CDR2: LNHDA, SQIVND (reference sequence). This CDR3 contains 15 residues. CDR3 DNA sequence: TGTGCCAGTAGTATGGACGTAGCCTCTGGAAACACCATATATTTT. It codes for CASSMDVASGNTIYF.

The DNA for the CDR3 is TGCGCCAGCAGTCCGCCCACACTTCTTACGAGACGCACAGATACGCAGTATTTT. This gives the protein CASSPPTLLTRRTDTQYF. This chain joins TRBV23-1 and TRBJ2-3; unclear D gene. TRBV23-1 has ORF status, its function being uncertain. CDR3 length equals 18 residues. V was pared by 4 bases and J by 1 base, with 21 bases between.

The chain combines TRBV6-1 with TRBJ1-2; 7 nucleotides align to TRBD1. J lost 2 bases, V lost 2 bases, and 5 bases had no gene match. CDR1 is MNHNS, CDR2 SASEGT, per germline. The CDR3 contains 15 residues. The CDR3 DNA reads as TGTGCCAGCAGTGAAATATGGACAGGCAACTATGGCTACACCTTC. It codes for CASSEIWTGNYGYTF.

This chain connects TRBV4-3 to TRBJ2-3, with D perhaps matching TRBD1 (6 bases). V was shortened by 0 bases and J by 2 bases, with 15 bases between the two germline ends. The germline V gene encodes CDR1 LGHNA and CDR2 YSLEER. The CDR3 totals 17 residues. CDR3 sequence (DNA): TGCGCCAGCAGCCAAGAATGGACAGAGAGCCTCACAGATACGCAGTATTTT. Its translation: CASSQEWTESLTDTQYF.

A word on this clone: The junction differs from germline at one of its ends, possibly a read error. The chain combines TRBV11-3 with TRBJ2-3; possibly TRBD1 for D (6 bases). Germline lookup yields CDR1 SGHNT and CDR2 YENEEA. The CDR3 covers 13 residues. The CDR3 sequence is CASSLDIRGTQYF. CDR3 bases: TGTGCCAGCAGCCTAGACATCAGGGGTACGCAGTATTTT.

This clone was seen a few times. The chain recombines TRBV5-1 with TRBJ1-2; TRBD1 might be the D (5 bases). Germline loops: CDR1 SGHRS, CDR2 YFSETQ. V dropped 1 base and J dropped 7 bases, with 11 bases sitting between them. This CDR3 is 13 amino acids long. The CDR3 region is CASSLQGASGYTF. In nucleotides, the CDR3 is TGCGCCAGCAGCTTGCAGGGTGCTTCTGGCTACACCTTC.

This rearrangement joins TRBV5-1 to TRBJ2-1, with 7 bases fitting TRBD2. The V and J ends lost 4 bases and 7 bases, in that order; junction bases with no gene match: 5. Germline CDR1 reads SGHRS; CDR2 reads YFSETQ. The CDR3 length is 13 residues. Written as DNA, the CDR3 is TGCGCCAGCAGCATCGGGACTACAAATGAGCAGTTCTTC. This gives the protein CASSIGTTNEQFF.

The chain links TRBV29-1 to TRBJ1-3; D unclear. Germline V gives CDR1 SQVTM, CDR2 ANQGSEA. The CDR3 is made up of 12 amino acids. Trimming removed 3 bases from V and 7 bases from J, with 10 bases in between. CDR3 loop: CSVDMGLNTIYF. The CDR3 region has the DNA TGCAGCGTTGATATGGGGTTGAACACCATATATTTT.

The genes are TRBV12-5 and TRBJ1-1, with 8 bases fitting TRBD1. The CDR3 spans 12 residues. After removal of 5 bases from V and 8 bases from J, the junction contained 4 bases not matched to a gene. Looked up from germline, CDR1 is LGHNT and CDR2 is FRNRAP. The CDR3: CASGARQGEAFF. In DNA form, the CDR3 reads TGTGCTAGTGGTGCCCGACAGGGGGAAGCTTTCTTT.

The rearrangement links TRBV27 to TRBJ2-1; D gene uncertain. CDR3 size: 10 residues. Germline values: CDR1 MNHEY, CDR2 SMNVEV (reference sequence). Trimming removed 11 bases from V and 16 bases from J, with 18 bases in between. The DNA of the CDR3 is TGTGCCTGGCGGCGCAATTTGATTTTCTTC. Its protein is CAWRRNLIFF.

The chain carries TRBV2 and TRBJ2-3; TRBD2 matches 13 bases. After removal of 4 bases from V and 4 bases from J, the junction contained 8 bases not matched to a gene. CDR1 SNHLY and CDR2 FYNNEI come from the germline V gene. This CDR3 comprises 17 residues. The DNA of the CDR3 is TGTGCCAGCAGTGGAGGGACTAGCGGGAAAAGGGCAGATACGCAGTATTTT. It codes for CASSGGTSGKRADTQYF.

V is TRBV4-3 and J is TRBJ2-7; D gene unclear. This CDR3 has 15 residues. Per germline, CDR1 LGHNA and CDR2 YSLEER. Trimming cost V 2 bases and J 3 bases, with 14 bases left between them. CDR3 sequence: CASSQHPGRSYEQYF. Here the CDR3 DNA reads TGCGCCAGCAGCCAACACCCGGGCCGAAGCTACGAGCAGTACTTC.

In this sample, this clone turned up a few times. The chain links TRBV9 to TRBJ2-1; D uncertain. This CDR3 spans 12 amino acids. Trimming took 4 bases from V and 7 from J, leaving 9 bases between them. CDR1 and CDR2 (germline): SGDLS, YYNGEE. The CDR3 reads CASSLFDNEQFF. CDR3 nucleotide sequence: TGTGCCAGCAGCCTATTCGATAATGAGCAGTTCTTC.

The chain links TRBV28 to TRBJ2-1, with 9 nucleotides matching TRBD2. Germline CDR1 MDHEN, CDR2 SYDVKM. This CDR3 region has 14 residues. Trimming removed 6 bases from V and 3 bases from J; junction bases left unmatched: 3. The CDR3 DNA sequence: TGTGCCAGCAGGAATAGCGGGAGCTACAATGAGCAGTTCTTC. This sequence encodes CASRNSGSYNEQFF.